This T cell receptor beta chain stems from a study of beta chain features in type 1 diabetes (dated by TCRdb to the late 2010s). Regarding the research as a whole: Mean age, gender distribution, total cell number and subset yield were not different between patients and healthy donors. Across all samples, some 99 million sorted cells were examined, and cell number per subset correlated strongly with RNA yield. The study compared the TCRB repertoires of sorted circulating CD4+ T cell subsets in recently diagnosed type 1 diabetes patients with those in matched healthy donors. Naive and central memory subsets were obtained from all 28 donors, but regulatory and stem cell-like memory subsets were isolated from only 8 patients and roughly eight healthy donors.

Broad study findings and their caveats: Only small numbers of individuals were included in the HLA sub-analyses, which left unresolved whether HLA type had any influence on TCRB rearrangement. A moderate but significant shortening of TCRB CDR3 length was observed in type 1 diabetes patients in all four CD4+ subsets. Sequencing cDNA rather than genomic DNA could over-represent highly expressing activated cells, although activation and CD3 levels did not differ between groups. The naive, central memory and regulatory TCRB repertoires appeared to resemble one another more closely among patients than among healthy donors. Patients with type 1 diabetes made fewer insertions and deleted more nucleotides at VDJ recombination sites, implying thymic rearrangement abnormalities. PCR might favor shorter templates, but patient and control samples were amplified and corrected together, so any skew would affect both groups equally.

The entire amount of isolated RNA was reverse transcribed using the High Capacity cDNA Reverse Transcription Kit, so the sequenced TCRB transcripts were expressed ones. Deep immunoSEQ sequencing was performed on naive, central memory and regulatory T cell samples, with an average of roughly 3.6 million total reads per sample. Sorted cells were lysed in RLT buffer, and RNA was extracted using DNase-treated RNeasy Micro or Mini kits according to cell number. To prevent cross-contamination, every cell subset was processed on its own, while patient and healthy donor samples were processed together. TCRB sequences were amplified from cDNA with the immunoSEQ multiplex PCR, producing 87-bp fragments spanning the CDR3 region. Sequencing of the amplicons was performed on the Illumina HiSeq platform. In the source study's methods: PCR bias was corrected computationally using synthetic template baselines, and reads within Hamming distance 2 were collapsed, with unmergeable singletons discarded. Reads were aligned against IMGT so that V, D and J genes, CDR3 length and insertions or deletions at six rearrangement sites could be assigned. Within each subset, clonotype counts were normalized to sorted cell number, after which true diversity and Gini coefficients were computed with the tcR R package. Repertoire sharing was quantified using the overlap coefficient calculated on TCRB nucleotide sequences. Out-of-frame TCRB sequences from naive cells were analyzed to stand in for the pre-selection repertoire. Entries here come from immuneACCESS through TCRdb and include only in-frame sequences with V and J called. Some clones fail to appear in such tables; in the studies checked, an unresolved V gene covers under half of the shortfall, and the cause of the remainder is unknown. Clonal size and the V and J genes are those of that table, whereas D and trimming came from the DNA. For this sample the table gives nearly 700,000 clones, of which around 15% were detected only once. Less than 0.025% of the sample belongs to the ten largest clones.

V loses 2 bases of germline sequence and J loses 5 bases, and the interval between the two ends is 7 bases. The germline V gene (reference sequence) sets CDR1 to SSHAT and CDR2 to FNYEAQ. From cysteine to phenylalanine, the CDR3 is 13 amino acids long. The sequence is cut down to CDR3 DNA, 39 bases in frame from base 1. From each donor, a single peripheral blood sample of 90 to 150 mL on average was drawn into heparinised tubes. Using a panel that included CD45RO, CCR7, CD25, CD127, CD95 and CD27, naive, central memory, regulatory and stem cell-like memory CD4+ T cells were sorted on a BD FACSAria II. Every sorted population had a purity above 95%. PBMCs were isolated immediately by Lymphoprep density gradient centrifugation and stained directly without culture. Samples were stained and sorted in pairs, with one healthy donor and one patient per experiment, so that batch effects were minimized. In this sample, this clone turned up a few times. Its antigen is currently not known. No much larger clonotype is one base removed from it; base qualities were not supplied.

The chain is made from TRBV7-7 and TRBJ2-1; matching of 6 bases hints at TRBD2 as the D gene. Sequenced: naive CD4+ T cells from blood. The cell subset or site label here, explained by the study, means: true naive CD4+ T cells. The TCR was taken from a man aged 18 to 29 with type 1 diabetes. The nucleotides are TGTGCCAGCAGCTTACGGACTAACAATGAGCAGTTCTTC. This codes for CASSLRTNNEQFF. Reference TRBV7-7 and TRBJ2-1 proteins supply the regions before and after the CDR3; the full variable domain is: GAGVSQSPRYKVTKRGQDVTLRCDPISSHATLYWYQQALGQGPEFLTYFNYEAQPDKSGLPSDRFSAERPEGSISTLTIQRTEQRDSAMYRCASSLRTNNEQFFGPGTRLTVL.